This T cell receptor beta chain comes out of a study of blood T cell repertoires in COVID-19. Enrolled through a virtual design, the participants were between roughly 18 and 89 years of age and came from roughly 22 US areas. Measured with immunoSEQ multiplex PCR; TCRdb has only the in-frame clones, and not every one. The table records roughly 160,000 clones, less than 85% of them present only once. CDR3 length: 11 residues. V dropped 7 bases and J dropped 4 bases, with 10 bases sitting between them. Germline CDR1 and CDR2: SQVTM and ANQGSEA. This clone was picked up one time. Material for sequencing was PBMCs or T cells enriched from blood (not recorded which). The chain links TRBV29-1 to TRBJ1-1, with TRBD1 as a possible D gene (5 bases). This TCR derives from a man aged 45-60 years who had recovered from COVID-19. Here the CDR3 DNA reads TGCAGCGGCCAGGGATTCACTGAAGCTTTCTTT. Its translation: CSGQGFTEAFF.